Listed below are T cell receptor beta chains from one sample, sequenced in a study of a mutant IDH1 vaccine in newly diagnosed glioma. Their antigen targets remain unknown. Using immunoSEQ multiplex PCR, the repertoire was profiled, and TCRdb retains in-frame clones only, with some absent. The sample contains 20,000 to 25,000 clones, roughly nine tenths of which appear only once. The starting material was PBMCs, obtained from a glioma patient whose treatment included an IDH1 peptide vaccine. These TCRs come from a woman between 40 and 50 years old with glioma. Each CDR3 is given with its conserved first and last residue.

CASSFNQGAMAEIGELFF TRBJ2-2 18 TRBV12-1
CASSPNGGVVYGYTF TRBJ1-2 15 TRBV5-1
CASSVSPGGEQYF TRBJ2-7 13 TRBV7-2
CASLLSGRTEAFF TRBJ1-1 13 TRBV28
CASKVPGGANYGYTF TRBJ1-2 15 TRBV6-5
CASSSGTGRFYEQYF TRBJ2-7 15 TRBV7-8
CASSLGLADVYEQYF TRBJ2-7 15 TRBV5-1
CASSSPRRSAYNEQFF TRBJ2-1 16 TRBV6-5
CAWSDAGQGHFRGYTF TRBJ1-2 16 TRBV30
CASSRLLNTEAFF TRBJ1-1 13 TRBV7-2
CASSPPLAESWEQYF TRBJ2-7 15 TRBV18
CASSYEGGRTEAFF TRBJ1-1 14 TRBV6-5